This TCR beta chain was recorded in a study of T cell repertoires in cytomegalovirus infection. The wider study: The public TCR beta signatures pointed to both CMV infection and matching HLA type.

One entry per CDR3 protein, called by TCRdb with MiXCR from the reads. The sample lists approximately 400,000 distinct CDR3 sequences; roughly a third were seen once. Study-level points and caveats: What dominated the ex vivo response were HLA-C-restricted CMV-specific TCR beta clonotypes.

This clonotype was seen only a few times. The antigen is undetermined. Sequenced material: PBMCs. This sequence was found in a human donor in good health (CMV status not recorded). Some clones in this sample may be carry-over from other donors' samples.

This CDR3 is CASSYEGGVYNEQFF. For the CDR3, the DNA is TGTGCCAGCAGTTACGAGGGGGGGGTCTACAATGAGCAGTTCTTC. This chain uses TRBV6-5 with TRBJ2-1; TRBD2 is a possible D gene (7 bases). CDR3 length: 15 amino acids. CDR1 MNHEY and CDR2 SVGAGI come from the germline V gene. The V end was cut by 2 bases, the J end by 3 bases, with 11 bases between.